This T cell receptor beta chain was recovered during a study of a mutant IDH1 vaccine in newly diagnosed glioma. About the study: Vaccines were first given 4-6 weeks after radiotherapy alone, or with temozolomide cycles.

As for time point: week 11, during vaccination. With topical imiquimod, each dose of the vaccine consisted of 300 ug of mutant IDH1 20-mer peptide. Note on this clone: Its specificity is unknown.

The assay was immunoSEQ multiplex PCR, and TCRdb's table has in-frame clones only and misses some. This table has about 130,000 clones, around 77% appearing once. Sequenced here: PBMCs, sampled from a glioma patient whose treatment included an IDH1 peptide vaccine. The TCR sequence derives from a middle-aged man with glioma.

This chain's CDR3 is CASSSPKRGWETQYF. The CDR3, as DNA: TGTGCCAGCAGCTCTCCCAAACGGGGCTGGGAGACCCAGTACTTC. The chain carries TRBV7-9 and TRBJ2-5; possibly TRBD1 or TRBD2 for D (5 bases each). Germline V lookup: CDR1 SEHNR, CDR2 FQNEAQ (reference sequence). V lost 4 bases and J lost 5, with 17 bases in between. This CDR3 region has 15 residues. The full variable domain, completed using reference TRBV7-9 and TRBJ2-5, is DTGVSQNPRHKITKRGQNVTFRCDPISEHNRLYWYRQTLGQGPEFLTYFQNEAQLEKSRLLSDRFSAERPKGSFSTLEIQRTEQGDSAMYLCASSSPKRGWETQYFGPGTRLLVL.